A selection of T cell receptor beta chains follows, all from one sample in a study of breast tumors, draining lymph nodes, adjacent tissues. Via MiXCR, TCRdb re-called the multiplex PCR reads, giving one row per CDR3 protein. The sample includes fewer than 150,000 distinct CDR3 sequences, roughly 20% of them seen just once. The material sequenced was axillary lymph node tissue. The receptors come from a female donor with breast cancer. Some clones in this sample may be carry-over from other donors' samples. Each CDR3 is given with its conserved first and last residue. The D gene is left open where the match is weak. The size entry is marked missing in some rows and otherwise reads once, few, many or a size class.

>TRBV19|TRBJ2-7|NA|many
CASSRTGFPRSYEQYF
TGTGCCAGTAGCCGAACAGGGTTTCCCCGCTCCTACGAGCAGTACTTC
>TRBV6-5|TRBJ2-5|NA|NA
CASSPGRSQETQYF
TGTGCCAGCAGCCCCGGACGGTCCCAAGAGACCCAGTACTTC
>TRBV20-1|TRBJ1-5|NA|many
CSARPAQGRGNQPQHF
TGCAGTGCTAGACCCGCACAGGGACGGGGCAATCAGCCCCAGCATTTT
>TRBV7-9|TRBJ2-7|NA|many
CASSFTGGSGMGYEQYF
TGTGCCAGCAGCTTTACTGGAGGGTCGGGGATGGGGTACGAGCAGTACTTC
>TRBV4-2|TRBJ1-5|NA|many
CASSQEDNQPQHF
TGTGCCAGCAGCCAAGAGGACAATCAGCCCCAGCATTTT
>TRBV11-2|TRBJ2-7|NA|many
CASSLARTEQYF
TGTGCCAGCAGCTTAGCCCGGACGGAGCAGTACTTC
>TRBV5-1|TRBJ2-2|NA|many
CASARAENTGELFF
TGCGCCAGCGCTCGGGCAGAGAACACCGGGGAGCTGTTTTTT
>TRBV6-6|TRBJ2-7|NA|many
CASSRSYEQYF
TGTGCCAGCTCGCGATCCTACGAGCAGTACTTC
>TRBV5-1|TRBJ2-1|NA|many
CASSFATLTGLPTYNEQFF
TGCGCCAGCAGCTTTGCCACCCTAACGGGGCTTCCTACCTACAATGAGCAGTTCTTC
>TRBV12-5|TRBJ1-2|NA|many
CASGPSMGTHGYTF
TGTGCTAGTGGTCCCTCGATGGGGACACATGGCTACACCTTC
>TRBV27|TRBJ2-7|TRBD1|many
CASSLSPRQGPGTYEQYF
TGTGCCAGCAGTTTATCGCCCCGACAGGGGCCGGGCACTTACGAGCAGTACTTC
>TRBV20-1|TRBJ2-1|NA|many
CSASRRRNNEQFF
TGCAGTGCTAGCAGGAGACGGAACAATGAGCAGTTCTTC
>TRBV12-3/TRBV12-4|TRBJ2-1|NA|many
CASRAQGPGNEQFF
TGTGCCAGCAGGGCACAGGGTCCAGGCAATGAGCAGTTCTTC
>TRBV2|TRBJ2-1|TRBD2|many
CASGGTSYNEQFF
TGTGCCAGCGGCGGGACTAGCTACAATGAGCAGTTCTTC
>TRBV24-1|TRBJ2-7|NA|many
CATSDYPGMSYEQYF
TGTGCCACCAGTGATTATCCGGGGATGAGCTACGAGCAGTACTTC
>TRBV20-1|TRBJ1-3|TRBD1|NA
CSAGQGALFSGNTIYF
TGCAGTGCAGGACAGGGGGCCCTTTTCTCTGGAAACACCATATATTTT
>TRBV11-2|TRBJ2-7|NA|many
CASSLVSRASYEQYF
TGTGCCAGCAGCTTAGTTAGCAGGGCCTCCTACGAGCAGTACTTC
>TRBV5-1|TRBJ1-2|NA|few
CASSFGSPGGYYGYTF
TGCGCCAGCAGCTTTGGGTCTCCCGGGGGCTACTATGGCTACACCTTC
>TRBV6-5|TRBJ2-2|NA|many
CASSPTRGGTGELFF
TGTGCCAGCAGCCCAACTAGGGGAGGCACCGGGGAGCTGTTTTTT
>TRBV20-1|TRBJ2-6|NA|many
CSARVVPGANVLTF
TGCAGTGCTAGAGTGGTCCCTGGGGCCAACGTCCTGACTTTC
>TRBV24-1|TRBJ2-2|NA|many
CATSDLRWNTGELFF
TGTGCCACCAGTGATTTGCGCTGGAACACCGGGGAGCTGTTTTTT